This T cell receptor beta chain comes out of a study of blood T cells in healthy people across ages. A remark on this clonotype: Its antigen remains unknown.

This CDR3 contains 14 residues. V shed 2 bases, J shed 8 bases, and the junction held 5 bases outside the gene matches. CDR1 KGHSH and CDR2 LQKENI come from the germline V gene. Donors each provided ten milliliters of peripheral blood. The study isolated at least 6.5 million PBMCs from each sample. Each sample yielded at least 5.5 micrograms of PBMC total RNA. With a J-beta primer mix and a sample-barcoded 5' primer, a second PCR ran about 7 to 12 cycles. TCRdb processed the 5' RACE reads anew with MiXCR; each CDR3 protein has one entry. The table includes around 870,000 distinct CDR3 sequences, 29% detected once. Study findings and constraints: Among long-lived donors, naive CD4+ cells were more numerous and diversity higher than in aged donors.

The clonotype comes from a woman at least 80 years old in good health. The specimen was blood. The V and J genes are TRBV18 and TRBJ1-2, with 10 bases fitting TRBD1. The CDR3 here is CASSPTGQGHGYTF. The CDR3 nucleotides are TGTGCCAGCTCACCAACGGGACAGGGGCACGGCTACACCTTC.